This T cell receptor beta chain is drawn from a study of control samples from healthy donors and cancer patients. V lost 10 bases to trimming and J lost 4 bases, with 14 bases between them. Looked up from germline, CDR1 is MNHEY and CDR2 is SVGAGI. The CDR3 has 13 amino acids. Profiled with immunoSEQ multiplex PCR; TCRdb holds only in-frame clones, not every one. The table records about 120,000 clones, around 88% of them present only once. Input material: blood. This TCR was sampled from a man aged 40-55 years in good health. The chain recombines TRBV6-5 with TRBJ1-5; maybe TRBD1 (5 bases). The CDR3 nucleotides are TGTGCCACCCGTGGGGCGTGGAATCAGCCCCAGCATTTT. It yields the protein CATRGAWNQPQHF.